This T cell receptor beta chain was retrieved from a study of lymphopenia after photon versus proton radiotherapy. Study-level findings and limits: Larger post-nadir TCR diversity loss correlated inversely with survival in deceased patients.

V was pared by 0 bases and J by 1 base, with 6 bases of the junction left unmatched. The germline CDR1 and CDR2 sequences are SGHRS and YFSETQ. The CDR3 extends over 17 amino acids. Measured with immunoSEQ multiplex PCR; TCRdb has only the in-frame clones, and not every one. The repertoire holds 40,000 or so clones, with approximately 83% as singletons. A word on this clone: The antigen remains undetermined.

This chain joins TRBV5-1 and TRBJ1-3; 8 bases agree with TRBD1. The sequence was collected from a man in his forties with gastric cancer. This specimen was peripheral blood, taken from a patient treated with photon-based radiotherapy. The CDR3 coding sequence is TGCGCCAGCAGCTTGGCCGCAGGGGGCGCTTCTGGAAACACCATATATTTT. Residues: CASSLAAGGASGNTIYF. Filled out from reference TRBV5-1 and TRBJ1-3, the complete variable domain reads KAGVTQTPRYLIKTRGQQVTLSCSPISGHRSVSWYQQTPGQGLQFLFEYFSETQRNKGNFPGRFSGRQFSNSRSEMNVSTLELGDSALYLCASSLAAGGASGNTIYFGEGSWLTVV.